Shown below are 18 T cell receptor beta chains from a single sample sequenced in a study of blood T cells in healthy people across ages. Combining a sample-barcoded 5' primer with a J-beta primer mix, a second PCR ran for roughly 7 to 12 cycles. TCRdb re-analysed the 5' RACE reads in MiXCR, keeping a single row per CDR3 protein. The data contain about 650,000 distinct CDR3 sequences, 32% of them seen just once; the ten biggest clones take up roughly 14%. Input material: blood. These receptors originate from an elderly woman in good health.

The rearrangement joins TRBV5-1 to TRBJ2-2; weak D call: TRBD2 (5 bases). CDR1 is SGHRS and CDR2 is YFSETQ in the germline V gene. There are 19 residues in the CDR3. Trimming cost V 6 bases and J 0 bases, with 24 bases left between them. The CDR3 loop is CASTAHNTTGSANTGELFF. In DNA form, the CDR3 reads TGCGCCAGCACCGCGCACAACACGACGGGGTCCGCGAACACCGGGGAGCTGTTTTTT.

This clonotype was seen ten or more times. This chain links TRBV7-4 with TRBJ1-5, with D possibly being TRBD1 (6 bases). Trimming left V 11 bases short and J 3 bases short, with 17 bases between. The CDR3 consists of 14 residues. The germline V gene encodes CDR1 SGHVT and CDR2 SQSDAQ. CDR3 in amino acids: CAGLRGPTNQPQHF. The CDR3 region has the DNA TGTGCCGGACTCCGGGGGCCAACCAATCAGCCCCAGCATTTT.

This clonotype occurred many times. The chain uses TRBV7-2 and TRBJ2-5, with D tentatively TRBD1 or TRBD2 (5 bases each). Germline V gene lookup returns CDR1 SGHTA and CDR2 FQGNSA. V shed 5 bases and J shed 2 bases, with 15 bases lying between them. The CDR3 is 15 residues long. The DNA of the CDR3 is TGTGCCAGCAGCCCAGTGGGGGTTTGGCAAGAGACCCAGTACTTC. Protein product: CASSPVGVWQETQYF.

In this sample, this clonotype turned up a few times. A much more abundant neighbour one base away suggests this may be a read error. V and J are TRBV5-1 and TRBJ2-7; 7 nucleotides agree with TRBD1. The CDR3 runs to 15 residues. V gave up 7 bases and J gave up 7 bases; unmatched junction bases: 17. Germline V CDR1 and CDR2: SGHRS, YFSETQ. As DNA, the CDR3 is TGCGCCAGCGCGAGGGGGACAGAGACCTACAATGAGCAGTACTTC. Translating gives CASARGTETYNEQYF. Using reference TRBV5-1 and TRBJ2-7 for the parts outside the CDR3, the full variable domain is KAGVTQTPRYLIKTRGQQVTLSCSPISGHRSVSWYQQTPGQGLQFLFEYFSETQRNKGNFPGRFSGRQFSNSRSEMNVSTLELGDSALYLCASARGTETYNEQYFGPGTRLTVT.

This clonotype was counted between two and nine times. The chain employs TRBV13 and TRBJ2-5; 8 bases are a match to TRBD1. This CDR3 has 15 residues. Germline CDR1 reads PRHDT; CDR2 reads FYEKMQ (reference sequence). V trimming: 3 bases; J trimming: 7 bases; junction bases outside the gene matches: 10. The CDR3: CASSFPRGRVGTQYF. CDR3 coding DNA: TGTGCCAGCAGCTTCCCCAGGGGGCGCGTTGGGACCCAGTACTTC.

The chain couples TRBV21-1 to TRBJ2-7. TRBV21-1 is assigned pseudogene status. CDR3 length: 12 amino acids. CDR3 nucleotide sequence: TGTGCCAGCAGCAAAGAAGGCAATGAGCAGTACTTC. Translated: CASSKEGNEQYF.

This sequence joins TRBV5-1 and TRBJ2-1; D might be TRBD1 or TRBD2, each matching 6 bases. The CDR3 sequence is 16 residues long. Germline V CDR1 and CDR2: SGHRS, YFSETQ. Trimming stripped 4 bases from V and 8 bases from J, with 22 bases between. The CDR3 DNA sequence: TGCGCCAGCAGCCCCGGATGGGGGGCAGACCACGATGAGCAGTTCTTC. Translating it yields CASSPGWGADHDEQFF.

This clonotype has ten or more counts. A much larger clone is a single base away; this may be a read error. This sequence joins TRBV20-1 and TRBJ1-1; TRBD1 is a possible D gene (5 bases). Looked up from germline, CDR1 is DFQATT and CDR2 is SNEGSKA (reference sequence). The V end lost 5 bases, the J end lost 5 bases, and 18 bases lay between the germline ends. The CDR3 consists of 14 residues. CDR3 protein: CSADRDRTCTEAFF. In DNA, the CDR3 is TGCAGTGCTGACCGGGACCGCACCTGTACTGAAGCTTTCTTT.

To note about this clonotype: Possible read error: a much larger clone is one base away. The chain couples TRBV6-5 to TRBJ1-2; D is undetermined. In germline, CDR1 is MNHEY, CDR2 SVGAGI. This CDR3 is built from 12 residues. This CDR3 is CASREGVYGHTF. The CDR3 DNA follows: TGTGCCAGCAGGGAAGGTGTCTATGGCCACACCTTC.

This clonotype appeared a few times. The rearrangement joins TRBV7-9 to TRBJ2-1; D is perhaps TRBD1 (6 bases). The DNA end is more similar to TRBJ2-7, so the J call may be wrong. Germline assignment: CDR1 SEHNR and CDR2 FQNEAQ (reference sequence). The CDR3 runs 15 residues. The CDR3 region is CASSPGARSYNEQYF. DNA of the CDR3: TGTGCCAGCAGTCCAGGGGCTCGGTCCTACAATGAGCAGTACTTC.

This clonotype was recorded at least ten times. The chain carries TRBV12-3 or TRBV12-4 and TRBJ1-6, with D tentatively TRBD1 (5 bases). The V end was cut by 6 bases, the J end by 2 bases, with 14 bases between. CDR3 size: 16 residues. The CDR3: CASRRGGLTYNSPLHF. The CDR3 DNA sequence: TGTGCCAGCAGACGGGGGGGTTTGACCTATAATTCACCCCTCCACTTT.

Many counts were recorded for this clonotype. The chain carries TRBV29-1 and TRBJ1-1; 8 bases are a match to TRBD1. The germline CDR1 and CDR2 sequences are SQVTM and ANQGSEA. There are 15 residues in the CDR3. V dropped 6 bases and J dropped 4; count of bases not matched to a gene: 13. The CDR3 sequence: CSVPAPQGAVTEAFF. The CDR3 DNA follows: TGCAGCGTCCCCGCCCCGCAGGGGGCTGTCACTGAAGCTTTCTTT.

For the CDR3, the DNA is TGTGCCAGCAGTGCCGGCTCGGGACAGGGGCTCAATCAGCCCCAGCATTTT. As protein: CASSAGSGQGLNQPQHF. The rearrangement links TRBV2 to TRBJ1-5, with TRBD1 identical over 10 bases. The CDR3 runs to 17 residues. Losses at the gene ends were 4 bases for V and 3 bases for J; bases not matched to a gene: 9. From germline, CDR1 is SNHLY and CDR2 FYNNEI.

This clonotype was counted at least ten times. V is TRBV3-1 and J is TRBJ2-7; D is unresolved. The CDR3 covers 14 residues. V was cut by 3 bases and J by 6 bases, with 15 bases left in between. The germline V gene has CDR1 LGHDT and CDR2 YNNKEL (reference sequence). The CDR3: CASSHLGKPAEQYF. The DNA for the CDR3 is TGTGCCAGCAGCCATTTGGGGAAACCCGCCGAGCAGTACTTC.

This clonotype has ten or more counts. This chain uses TRBV10-3 with TRBJ2-1, with a possible D match to TRBD2 (5 bases). Between the trimmed V and J ends, which lost 6 bases and 5 bases, there was a span of 11 bases. The CDR3 has 13 amino acids. Germline V lookup: CDR1 ENHRY, CDR2 SYGVKD. CDR3 in DNA: TGTGCCATCAGCGAACGGGGTAACAATGAGCAGTTCTTC. Translation: CAISERGNNEQFF.

In its sample, this clonotype was seen a few times. The rearrangement links TRBV12-3 or TRBV12-4 to TRBJ2-3; 8 nucleotides line up with TRBD2. The CDR3 has 16 amino acids. The trim removed 1 base at V and 1 base at J, leaving 4 bases unmatched. DNA for the CDR3: TGTGCCAGCAGTTTAGGACGAGCGGGGGGCACAGATACGCAGTATTTT. Amino acids: CASSLGRAGGTDTQYF.

The table lists this clonotype with a few counts. This chain links TRBV20-1 with TRBJ2-1, with 8 bases identical to TRBD1. Germline-derived CDR1 and CDR2 are DFQATT and SNEGSKA (reference sequence). Unmatched junction bases numbered 11, after V lost 0 bases and J lost 10 bases. This CDR3 has 15 residues. Here the CDR3 DNA reads TGCAGTGCTAGAGATCGGCCTCTTACAGGGGGAGAGCAGTTCTTC. It specifies CSARDRPLTGGEQFF.

The V and J genes are TRBV7-2 and TRBJ1-2; 7 bases agree with TRBD1. The CDR3 spans 14 residues. Unmatched junction bases numbered 5, after V lost 3 bases and J lost 4 bases. CDR1 and CDR2 (germline): SGHTA, FQGNSA. The CDR3: CASSFGDRPYGYTF. DNA of the CDR3: TGTGCCAGCAGCTTTGGGGACAGACCCTATGGCTACACCTTC.